Sequencing of this T cell receptor beta chain was carried out in a study of shared clonotypes between healthy human individuals. The CDR3 sequence is 15 residues long. CDR1 is SGHNT and CDR2 is YYREEE in the germline V gene (reference sequence). V lost 0 bases to trimming and J lost 4 bases; unmatched junction nucleotides: 6. This clone occurred many times. Its antigen remains unidentified. At the deep level, the assay was run. Investigators spread the genomic DNA of each subset evenly over several immunoSEQ plates. Assay: immunoSEQ multiplex PCR; the TCRdb copy retains only in-frame clones and omits some. The data contain around 500,000 clones, about three quarters of them seen just once; the ten biggest clones take up over 10%. Findings of the study overall: Blood alone was sampled, and tissue repertoires likely differ.

Input material: PBMCs. The TCR originated in a woman aged 40-49 years in good health. Some clones in this sample may be carry-over from other donors' samples. The chain recombines TRBV5-4 with TRBJ1-2; 7 bases fit TRBD1. In DNA, the CDR3 is TGTGCCAGCAGCTTGGAAGGGGGCCGGGGCTATGGCTACACCTTC. Residues: CASSLEGGRGYGYTF.